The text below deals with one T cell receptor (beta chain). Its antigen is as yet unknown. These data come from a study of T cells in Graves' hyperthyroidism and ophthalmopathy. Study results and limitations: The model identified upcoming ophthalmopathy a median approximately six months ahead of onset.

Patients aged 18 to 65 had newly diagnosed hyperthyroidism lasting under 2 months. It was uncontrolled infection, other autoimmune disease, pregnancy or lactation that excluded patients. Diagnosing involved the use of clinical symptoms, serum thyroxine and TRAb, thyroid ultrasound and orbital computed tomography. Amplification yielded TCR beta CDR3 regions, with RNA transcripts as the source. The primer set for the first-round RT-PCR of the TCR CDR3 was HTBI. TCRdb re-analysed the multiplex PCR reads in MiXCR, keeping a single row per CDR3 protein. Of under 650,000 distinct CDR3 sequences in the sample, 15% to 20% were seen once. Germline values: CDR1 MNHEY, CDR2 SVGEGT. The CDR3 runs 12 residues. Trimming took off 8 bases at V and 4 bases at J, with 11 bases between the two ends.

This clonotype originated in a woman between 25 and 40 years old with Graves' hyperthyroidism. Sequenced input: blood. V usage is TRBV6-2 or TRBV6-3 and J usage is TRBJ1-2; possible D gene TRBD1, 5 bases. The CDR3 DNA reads TGTGCCAGCCACACGACAGTCTATGGCTACACCTTC. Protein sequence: CASHTTVYGYTF.